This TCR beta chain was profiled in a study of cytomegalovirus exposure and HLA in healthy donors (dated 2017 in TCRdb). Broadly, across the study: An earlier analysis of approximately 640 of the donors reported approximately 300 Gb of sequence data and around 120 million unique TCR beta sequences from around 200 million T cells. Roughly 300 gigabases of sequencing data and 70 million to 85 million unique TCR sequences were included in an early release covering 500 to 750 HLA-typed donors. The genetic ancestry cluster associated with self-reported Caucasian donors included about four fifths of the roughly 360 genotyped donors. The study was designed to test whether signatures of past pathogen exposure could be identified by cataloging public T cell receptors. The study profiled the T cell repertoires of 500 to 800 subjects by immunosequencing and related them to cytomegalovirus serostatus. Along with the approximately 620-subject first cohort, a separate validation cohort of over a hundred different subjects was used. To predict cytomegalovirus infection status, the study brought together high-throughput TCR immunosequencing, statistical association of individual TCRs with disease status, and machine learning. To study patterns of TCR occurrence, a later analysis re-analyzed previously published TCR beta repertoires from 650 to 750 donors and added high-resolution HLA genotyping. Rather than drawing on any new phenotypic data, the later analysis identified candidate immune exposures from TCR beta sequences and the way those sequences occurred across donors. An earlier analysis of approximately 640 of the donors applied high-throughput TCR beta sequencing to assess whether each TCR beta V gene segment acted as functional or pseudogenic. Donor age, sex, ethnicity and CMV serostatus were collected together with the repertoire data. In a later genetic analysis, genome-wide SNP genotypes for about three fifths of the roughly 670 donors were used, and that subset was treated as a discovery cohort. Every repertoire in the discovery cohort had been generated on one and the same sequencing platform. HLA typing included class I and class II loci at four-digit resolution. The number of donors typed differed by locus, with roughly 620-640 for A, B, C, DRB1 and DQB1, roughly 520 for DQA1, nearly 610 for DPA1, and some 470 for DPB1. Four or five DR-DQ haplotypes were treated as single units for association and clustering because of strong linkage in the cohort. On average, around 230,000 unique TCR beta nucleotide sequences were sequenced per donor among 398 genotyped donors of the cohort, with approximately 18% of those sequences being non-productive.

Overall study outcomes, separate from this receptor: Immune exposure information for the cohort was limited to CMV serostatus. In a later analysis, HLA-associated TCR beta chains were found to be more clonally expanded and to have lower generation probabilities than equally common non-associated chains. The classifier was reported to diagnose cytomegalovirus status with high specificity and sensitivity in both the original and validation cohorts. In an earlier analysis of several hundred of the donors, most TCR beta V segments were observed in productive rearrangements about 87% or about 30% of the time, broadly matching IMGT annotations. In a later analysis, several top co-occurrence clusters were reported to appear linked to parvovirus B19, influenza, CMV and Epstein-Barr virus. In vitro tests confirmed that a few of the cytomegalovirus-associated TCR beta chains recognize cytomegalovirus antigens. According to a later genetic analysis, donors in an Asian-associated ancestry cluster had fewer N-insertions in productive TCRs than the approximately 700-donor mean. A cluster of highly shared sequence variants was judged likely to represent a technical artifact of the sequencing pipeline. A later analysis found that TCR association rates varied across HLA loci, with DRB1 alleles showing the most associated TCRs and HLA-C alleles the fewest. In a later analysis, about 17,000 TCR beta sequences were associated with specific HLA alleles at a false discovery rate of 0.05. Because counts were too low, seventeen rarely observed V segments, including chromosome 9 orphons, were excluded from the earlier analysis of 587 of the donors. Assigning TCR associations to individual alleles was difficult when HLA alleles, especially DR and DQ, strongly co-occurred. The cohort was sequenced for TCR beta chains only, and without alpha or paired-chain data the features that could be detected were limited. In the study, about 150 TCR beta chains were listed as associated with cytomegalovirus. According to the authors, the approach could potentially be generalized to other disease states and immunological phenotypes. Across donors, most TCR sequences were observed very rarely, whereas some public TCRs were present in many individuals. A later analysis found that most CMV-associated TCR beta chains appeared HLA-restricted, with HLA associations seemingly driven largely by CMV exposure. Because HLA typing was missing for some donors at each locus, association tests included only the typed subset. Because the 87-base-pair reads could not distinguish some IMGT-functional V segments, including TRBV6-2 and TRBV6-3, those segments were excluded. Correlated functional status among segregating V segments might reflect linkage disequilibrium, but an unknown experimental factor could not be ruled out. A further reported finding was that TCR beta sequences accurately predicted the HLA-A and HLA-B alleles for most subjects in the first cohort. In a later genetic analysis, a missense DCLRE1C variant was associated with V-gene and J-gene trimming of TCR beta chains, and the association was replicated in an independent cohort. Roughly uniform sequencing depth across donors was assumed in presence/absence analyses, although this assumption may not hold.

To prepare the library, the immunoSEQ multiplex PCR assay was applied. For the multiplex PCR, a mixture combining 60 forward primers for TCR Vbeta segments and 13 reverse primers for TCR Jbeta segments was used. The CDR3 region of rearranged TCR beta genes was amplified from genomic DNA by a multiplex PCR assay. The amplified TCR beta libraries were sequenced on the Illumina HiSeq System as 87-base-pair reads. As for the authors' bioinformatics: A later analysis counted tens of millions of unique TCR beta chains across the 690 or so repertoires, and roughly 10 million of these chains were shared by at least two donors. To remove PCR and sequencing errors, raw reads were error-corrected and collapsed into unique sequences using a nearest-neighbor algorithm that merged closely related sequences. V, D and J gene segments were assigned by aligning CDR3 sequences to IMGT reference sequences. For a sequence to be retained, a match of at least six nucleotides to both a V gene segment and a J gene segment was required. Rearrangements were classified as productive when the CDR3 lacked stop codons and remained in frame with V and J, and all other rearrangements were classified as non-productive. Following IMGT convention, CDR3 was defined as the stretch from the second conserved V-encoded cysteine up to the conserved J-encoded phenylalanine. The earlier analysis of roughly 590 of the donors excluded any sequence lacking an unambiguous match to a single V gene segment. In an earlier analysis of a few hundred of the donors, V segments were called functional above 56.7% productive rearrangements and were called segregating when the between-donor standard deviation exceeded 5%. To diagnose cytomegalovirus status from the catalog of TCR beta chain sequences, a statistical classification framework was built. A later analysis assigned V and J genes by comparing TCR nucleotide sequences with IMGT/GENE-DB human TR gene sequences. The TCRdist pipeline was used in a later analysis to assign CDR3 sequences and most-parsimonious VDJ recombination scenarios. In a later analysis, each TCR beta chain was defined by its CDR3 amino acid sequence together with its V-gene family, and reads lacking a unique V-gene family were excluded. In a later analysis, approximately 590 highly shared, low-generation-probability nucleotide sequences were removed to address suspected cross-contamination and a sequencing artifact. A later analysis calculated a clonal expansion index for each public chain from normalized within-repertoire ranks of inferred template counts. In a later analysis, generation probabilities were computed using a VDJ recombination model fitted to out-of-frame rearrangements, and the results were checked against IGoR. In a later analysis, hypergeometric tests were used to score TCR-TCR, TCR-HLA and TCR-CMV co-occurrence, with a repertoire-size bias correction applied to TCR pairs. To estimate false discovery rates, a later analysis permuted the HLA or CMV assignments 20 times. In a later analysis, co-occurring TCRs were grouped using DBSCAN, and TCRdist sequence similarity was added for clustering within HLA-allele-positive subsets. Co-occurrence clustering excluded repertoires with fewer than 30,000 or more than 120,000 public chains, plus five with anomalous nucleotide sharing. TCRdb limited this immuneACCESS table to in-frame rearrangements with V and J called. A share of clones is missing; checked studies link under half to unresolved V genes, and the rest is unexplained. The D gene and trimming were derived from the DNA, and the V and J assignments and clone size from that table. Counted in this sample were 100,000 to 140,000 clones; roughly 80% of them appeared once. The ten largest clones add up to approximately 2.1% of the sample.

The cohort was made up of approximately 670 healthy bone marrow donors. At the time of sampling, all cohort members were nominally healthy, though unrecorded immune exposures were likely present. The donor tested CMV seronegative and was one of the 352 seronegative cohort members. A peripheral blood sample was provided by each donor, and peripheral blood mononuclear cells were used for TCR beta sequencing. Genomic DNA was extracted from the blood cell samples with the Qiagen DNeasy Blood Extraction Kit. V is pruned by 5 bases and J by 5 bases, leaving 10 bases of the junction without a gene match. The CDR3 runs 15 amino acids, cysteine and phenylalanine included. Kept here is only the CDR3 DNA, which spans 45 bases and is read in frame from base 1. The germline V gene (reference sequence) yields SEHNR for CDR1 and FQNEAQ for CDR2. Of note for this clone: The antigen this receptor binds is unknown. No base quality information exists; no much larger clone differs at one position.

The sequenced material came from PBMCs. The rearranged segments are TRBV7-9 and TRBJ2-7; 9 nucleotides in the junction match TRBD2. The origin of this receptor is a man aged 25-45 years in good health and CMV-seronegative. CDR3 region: CASSLGLAGKDEQYF. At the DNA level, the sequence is TGTGCCAGCAGCCTCGGGCTAGCGGGAAAGGACGAGCAGTACTTC.